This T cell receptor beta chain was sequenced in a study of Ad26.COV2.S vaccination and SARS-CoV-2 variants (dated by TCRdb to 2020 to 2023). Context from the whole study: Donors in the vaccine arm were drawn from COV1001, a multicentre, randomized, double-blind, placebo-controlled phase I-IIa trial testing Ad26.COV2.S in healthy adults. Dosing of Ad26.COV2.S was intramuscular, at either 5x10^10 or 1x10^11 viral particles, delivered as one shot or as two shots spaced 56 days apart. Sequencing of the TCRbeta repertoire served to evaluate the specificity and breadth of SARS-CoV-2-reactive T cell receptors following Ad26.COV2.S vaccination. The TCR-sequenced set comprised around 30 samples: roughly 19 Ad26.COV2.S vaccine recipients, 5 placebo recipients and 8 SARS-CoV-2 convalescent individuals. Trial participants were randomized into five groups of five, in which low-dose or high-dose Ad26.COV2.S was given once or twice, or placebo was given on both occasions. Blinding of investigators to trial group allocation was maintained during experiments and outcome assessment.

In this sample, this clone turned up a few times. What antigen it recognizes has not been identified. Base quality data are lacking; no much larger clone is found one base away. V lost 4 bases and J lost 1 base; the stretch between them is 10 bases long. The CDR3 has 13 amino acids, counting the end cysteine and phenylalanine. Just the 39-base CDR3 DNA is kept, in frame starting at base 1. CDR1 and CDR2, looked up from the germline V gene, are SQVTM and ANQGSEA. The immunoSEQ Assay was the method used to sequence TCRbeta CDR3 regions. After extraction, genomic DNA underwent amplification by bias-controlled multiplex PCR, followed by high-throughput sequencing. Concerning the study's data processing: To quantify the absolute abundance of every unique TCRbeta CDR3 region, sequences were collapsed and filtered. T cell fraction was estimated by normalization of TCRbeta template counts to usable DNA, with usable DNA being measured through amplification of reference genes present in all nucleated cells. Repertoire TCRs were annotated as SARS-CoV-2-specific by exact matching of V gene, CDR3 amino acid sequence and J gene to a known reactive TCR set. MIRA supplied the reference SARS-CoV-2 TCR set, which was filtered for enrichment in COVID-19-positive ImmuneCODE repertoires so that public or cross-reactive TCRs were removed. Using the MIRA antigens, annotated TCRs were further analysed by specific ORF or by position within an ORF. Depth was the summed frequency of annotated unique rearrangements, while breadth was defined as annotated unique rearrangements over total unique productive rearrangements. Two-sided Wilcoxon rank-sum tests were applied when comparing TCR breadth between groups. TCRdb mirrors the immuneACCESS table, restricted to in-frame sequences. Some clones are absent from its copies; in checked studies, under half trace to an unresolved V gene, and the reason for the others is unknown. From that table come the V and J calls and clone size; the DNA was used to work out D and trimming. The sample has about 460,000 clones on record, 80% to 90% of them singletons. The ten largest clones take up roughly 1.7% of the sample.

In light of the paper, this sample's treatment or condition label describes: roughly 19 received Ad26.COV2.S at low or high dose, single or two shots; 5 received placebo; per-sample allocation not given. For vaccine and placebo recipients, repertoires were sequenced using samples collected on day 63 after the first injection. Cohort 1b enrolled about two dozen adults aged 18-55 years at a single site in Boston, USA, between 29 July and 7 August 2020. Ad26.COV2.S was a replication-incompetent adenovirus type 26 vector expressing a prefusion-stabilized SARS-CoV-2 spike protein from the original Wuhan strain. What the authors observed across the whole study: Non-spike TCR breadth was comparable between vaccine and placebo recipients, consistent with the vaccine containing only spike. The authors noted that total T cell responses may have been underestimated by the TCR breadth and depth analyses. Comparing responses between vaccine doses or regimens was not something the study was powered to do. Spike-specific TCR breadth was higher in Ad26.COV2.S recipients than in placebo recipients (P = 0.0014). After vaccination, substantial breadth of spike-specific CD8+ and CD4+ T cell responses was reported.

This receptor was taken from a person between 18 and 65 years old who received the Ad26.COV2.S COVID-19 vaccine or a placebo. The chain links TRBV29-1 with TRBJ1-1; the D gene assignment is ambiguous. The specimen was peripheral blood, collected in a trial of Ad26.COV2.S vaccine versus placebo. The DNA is TGCAGCGTTGTCCCAAATTCGAACACTGAAGCTTTCTTT. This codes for CSVVPNSNTEAFF.